The 11 T cell receptor beta chains listed next were all sequenced from one sample in a study of cytomegalovirus exposure and HLA in healthy donors. The PCR employed 60 Vbeta primers together with 13 Jbeta primers. The method was immunoSEQ multiplex PCR; TCRdb's version includes in-frame clones alone and lacks a portion of them. The sample has approximately 150,000 clones; over 75% are singletons. Sequencing was done on a sample of PBMCs. The source is a young man in good health and CMV-seropositive.

The chain uses TRBV29-1 and TRBJ2-5; weak D call: TRBD2 (7 bases). The J call may not be correct, given that the DNA end is closer to TRBJ2-7. The germline gives CDR1 SQVTM, CDR2 ANQGSEA. The CDR3 sequence is 13 residues long. CDR3 residues: CSVERGALSEQYF. The DNA of the CDR3 is TGCAGCGTTGAACGGGGGGCGTTGAGCGAGCAGTACTTC.

The chain combines TRBV9 with TRBJ1-2; TRBD1 aligns across 12 bases. Germline CDR1 and CDR2: SGDLS and YYNGEE. The CDR3 contains 16 residues. V dropped 3 bases and J dropped 1; count of bases not matched to a gene: 4. The chain's CDR3 is CASSGGQGAFNYGYTF. In nucleotides, the CDR3 is TGTGCCAGCAGCGGGGGACAGGGGGCTTTTAACTATGGCTACACCTTC. Using reference TRBV9 and TRBJ1-2 for the parts outside the CDR3, the full variable domain is DSGVTQTPKHLITATGQRVTLRCSPRSGDLSVYWYQQSLDQGLQFLIQYYNGEERAKGNILERFSAQQFPDLHSELNLSSLELGDSALYFCASSGGQGAFNYGYTFGSGTRLTVV.

The chain recombines TRBV28 with TRBJ2-7; TRBD1 agrees at 9 bases. The V segment lost 8 bases and the J segment 6 bases; nucleotides outside the gene matches: 5. The CDR3 spans 12 residues. Germline-derived CDR1 and CDR2 are MDHEN and SYDVKM. CDR3 bases: TGTGCCAGCGGACTGGGACAGGGCGAGCAGTACTTC. Translating it yields CASGLGQGEQYF.

The chain employs TRBV30 and TRBJ2-7, with 9 bases fitting TRBD1. Unmatched junction bases numbered 4, after V lost 2 bases and J lost 2 bases. This CDR3 is 14 amino acids long. In germline, CDR1 is GTSNPN, CDR2 SVGIG (reference sequence). The DNA of the CDR3 is TGTGCCTGGAGTACCGGGACAGGGCCCTACGAGCAGTACTTC. It yields the protein CAWSTGTGPYEQYF.

The genes are TRBV27 and TRBJ1-2; 11 bases align to TRBD1. Trimming at V came to 5 bases and at J to 8 bases, leaving 10 bases not matched to a gene. This CDR3 region has 15 residues. The V gene's germline CDR1 is MNHEY and CDR2 SMNVEV (reference sequence). For the CDR3, the DNA is TGTGCCAGCAGTCCGGGACAGGGGGTCGTGTCCGGCTACACCTTC. Translated: CASSPGQGVVSGYTF.

This chain links TRBV5-4 with TRBJ1-2; weak D call: TRBD1 (5 bases). CDR3 size: 15 residues. Per the germline V gene, CDR1 is SGHNT and CDR2 is YYREEE (reference sequence). Trimming cost V 4 bases and J 5 bases, with 18 bases left between them. Here the CDR3 reads CASSPGSDIPYGYTF. The CDR3 DNA follows: TGTGCCAGCAGCCCCGGTTCGGACATCCCGTATGGCTACACCTTC. Full variable domain (remainder filled in from reference TRBV5-4 and TRBJ1-2): ETGVTQSPTHLIKTRGQQVTLRCSSQSGHNTVSWYQQALGQGPQFIFQYYREEENGRGNFPPRFSGLQFPNYSSELNVNALELDDSALYLCASSPGSDIPYGYTFGSGTRLTVV.

The chain links TRBV18 to TRBJ2-7; D is possibly TRBD1 (6 bases). The CDR3 runs 13 residues. The ends were cut back, 2 bases at V and 6 bases at J, with 11 bases in the middle. Per the germline V gene, CDR1 is KGHSH and CDR2 is LQKENI. CDR3 loop: CASSPAEGGEQYF. In DNA form, the CDR3 reads TGTGCCAGCTCACCAGCGGAAGGGGGCGAGCAGTACTTC. The whole variable domain, filled in from reference TRBV18 and TRBJ2-7, reads NAGVMQNPRHLVRRRGQEARLRCSPMKGHSHVYWYRQLPEEGLKFMVYLQKENIIDESGMPKERFSAEFPKEGPSILRIQQVVRGDSAAYFCASSPAEGGEQYFGPGTRLTVT.

This clone was counted between two and nine times. The rearrangement uses TRBV4-1 and TRBJ1-4; 9 nucleotides align to TRBD1. The CDR3 is 15 residues long. The germline V gene has CDR1 MGHRA and CDR2 YSYEKL. V was clipped by 7 bases and J by 0 bases; unmatched bases: 3. The CDR3 loop reads CASTRTGATNEKLFF. The DNA of the CDR3 is TGCGCCAGCACGAGGACAGGGGCAACTAATGAAAAACTGTTTTTT.

The chain combines TRBV19 with TRBJ2-1; 15 bases align to TRBD2. Germline assignment: CDR1 LNHDA and CDR2 SQIVND (reference sequence). With V trimmed by 3 bases and J by 3 bases, 6 bases remained unmatched. The length of the CDR3 is 18 residues. In DNA, the CDR3 is TGTGCCAGTAGTATGGGGACTAGCGGGGGGAGATACTACAATGAGCAGTTCTTC. It codes for CASSMGTSGGRYYNEQFF.

J is TRBJ2-2 and V is TRBV6-4, with 10 bases matching TRBD2. CDR1 is MRHNA and CDR2 is SNTAGT in the germline V gene. There are 14 residues in the CDR3. The V and J ends lost 4 bases and 5 bases, in that order; junction bases with no gene match: 1. CDR3 amino acids: CASSVAGGTGELFF. In DNA form, the CDR3 reads TGTGCCAGCAGTGTAGCGGGAGGTACCGGGGAGCTGTTTTTT.

The CDR3 DNA sequence: TGTGCCAGCAGCCAGACAGGGACGGGCTACACCTTC. It specifies CASSQTGTGYTF. The V gene is TRBV11-2, the J gene TRBJ1-2; 7 bases align to TRBD1. CDR1 and CDR2 from the germline V gene are SGHAT and FQNNGV. The CDR3 extends over 12 amino acids. After removal of 5 bases from V and 8 bases from J, the junction contained 5 bases not matched to a gene.